This TCR beta chain originates from a study of spatial heterogeneity in lung cancer. Study results and caveats: Blood showed ubiquitous tumor TCRs more often at resection than at routine follow-up.

Trimming took 3 bases from V and 8 from J; bases not matched to a gene: 10. CDR3 length: 15 amino acids. The library protocol tagged each TCR cDNA with a unique molecular identifier. TCRdb re-derived calls from the 5' RACE reads in MiXCR, one entry per CDR3 protein. The sample lists tens of thousands of distinct CDR3 sequences, over 4.5% occurring once. This sample's time point: sample taken at primary tumor resection. TCRs were sequenced from unsorted whole RNA of tumor, nontumor lung or PBMC. This clonotype showed up many times. Its antigen is as yet unknown. This clonotype originated in a male donor with early-stage non-small cell lung cancer. The sample consisted of PBMCs, taken at surgery. V is TRBV23-1 and J is TRBJ2-1; 7 bases are a match to TRBD1. TRBV23-1 is labeled an ORF, and its function is uncertain. The CDR3 loop reads CASSHTGELTDEQFF. The CDR3 DNA is TGCGCCAGCAGTCATACAGGGGAACTAACCGATGAGCAGTTCTTC.